This is a list of T cell receptor beta chains from one sample in a study of cytomegalovirus exposure and HLA in healthy donors. Method: immunoSEQ multiplex PCR; TCRdb's copy keeps in-frame clones and lacks some. Altogether fewer than 250,000 clones are present, about four fifths being singletons, with the ten largest covering approximately 0.4%. The specimen was PBMCs. The source is a male donor in good health and CMV-seropositive. The CDR3 runs from the conserved cysteine through the conserved F or W. The D gene is left open where the match is weak. Part of the rows lack a size; the others show once, few, many or a class for expanded clones.

D gene | J gene | V gene | clone size | CDR3 protein | CDR3 DNA
. | TRBJ1-2 | TRBV19 | . | CASSLASNYGYTF | TGTGCCAGTAGTCTAGCCTCTAACTATGGCTACACCTTC
. | TRBJ2-7 | TRBV7-2 | . | CASSLGRGSNYEQYF | TGTGCCAGCAGCTTAGGACGCGGCAGCAACTACGAGCAGTACTTC
TRBD1 | TRBJ2-2 | TRBV7-3 | . | CASSEGQGVGELFF | TGTGCCAGCAGCGAAGGACAGGGCGTCGGGGAGCTGTTTTTT
. | TRBJ2-5 | TRBV7-2 | . | CASSLETAQETQYF | TGTGCCAGCAGCTTAGAGACAGCTCAAGAGACCCAGTACTTC
TRBD1 | TRBJ2-7 | TRBV7-2 | . | CASSSTGPLYEQYF | TGTGCCAGCAGCTCGACAGGGCCTCTCTACGAGCAGTACTTC
. | TRBJ2-3 | TRBV18 | . | CASSPGSQNTQYF | TGTGCCAGCTCCCCGGGATCCCAGAATACGCAGTATTTT
. | TRBJ2-7 | TRBV9 | . | CASSVGEKLSSYEQYF | TGTGCCAGCAGCGTGGGAGAAAAATTAAGCTCCTACGAGCAGTACTTC
. | TRBJ2-3 | TRBV7-2 | once | CASSPPGTSDTQYF | TGTGCCAGCAGCCCGCCCGGGACTTCCGATACGCAGTATTTT
TRBD1 | TRBJ1-5 | TRBV6-5 | once | CASSRTDRGQPQHF | TGTGCCAGCAGTAGGACGGACAGGGGCCAGCCCCAGCATTTT
. | TRBJ2-3 | TRBV7-6 | few | CASSFAQGKDTQYF | TGTGCCAGCAGCTTTGCCCAGGGAAAAGATACGCAGTATTTT
. | TRBJ1-2 | TRBV5-1 | . | CASSLGGGDGYTF | TGCGCCAGCAGCTTGGGGGGGGGCGATGGCTACACCTTC
. | TRBJ1-2 | TRBV19 | . | CASSIGVERARGGYTF | TGTGCCAGTAGTATTGGAGTGGAGAGGGCCCGCGGTGGCTATACCTTC
. | TRBJ2-5 | TRBV29-1 | . | CSVGTSKETQYF | TGCAGCGTAGGGACATCGAAAGAGACCCAGTACTTC